Reported below is one TCR beta chain. Its antigen is unknown. This entry comes from a study of identical twins. Regarding the study as a whole: Models underestimated out-of-frame TCR alpha sharing in monozygotic twins. Insertions were fewer in abundant cord blood beta clonotypes, whereas memory repertoires showed none of this pattern.

A universal primer site arose from template switching, and cDNA bore unique molecular identifiers. TCRdb ran MiXCR on the 5' RACE reads and lists one entry per CDR3 protein. The sample consists of about 450,000 distinct CDR3 sequences, roughly 18% of them appearing once. The sequence came from a man in his fifties or sixties in good health. The sequenced sample consisted of naive T cells sorted from blood.

This chain's CDR3 is CASSIGTATYEQYF. CDR3 bases: TGTGCCAGTAGTATAGGGACAGCAACCTACGAGCAGTACTTC. The chain carries TRBV19 and TRBJ2-7, with D possibly TRBD1 on 6 matching bases. Trimming shortened V by 1 base and J by 2 bases, and 9 bases separated the two germline ends. The V gene's germline CDR1 is LNHDA and CDR2 SQIVND (reference sequence). The CDR3 covers 14 residues.